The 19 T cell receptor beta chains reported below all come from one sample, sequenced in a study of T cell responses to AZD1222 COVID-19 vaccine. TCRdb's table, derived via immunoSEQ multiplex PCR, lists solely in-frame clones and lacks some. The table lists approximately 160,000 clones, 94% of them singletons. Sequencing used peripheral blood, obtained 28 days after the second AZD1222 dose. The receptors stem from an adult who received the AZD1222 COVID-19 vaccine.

CDR3 sequence: CASRRGPGGYTF. CDR3 DNA: TGTGCCAGCAGAAGGGGGCCCGGTGGCTACACCTTC. V gene TRBV28 combines with J gene TRBJ1-2, with 7 bases aligning to TRBD1. Germline values: CDR1 MDHEN, CDR2 SYDVKM. The CDR3 loop spans 12 amino acids. Trimming removed 6 bases from V and 7 bases from J; junction bases left unmatched: 5.

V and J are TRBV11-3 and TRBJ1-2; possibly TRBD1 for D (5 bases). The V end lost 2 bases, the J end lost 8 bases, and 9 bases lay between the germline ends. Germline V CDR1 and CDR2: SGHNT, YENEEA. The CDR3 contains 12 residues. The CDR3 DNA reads TGTGCCAGCAGCTTATCAGGGACCGGCTACACCTTC. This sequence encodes CASSLSGTGYTF.

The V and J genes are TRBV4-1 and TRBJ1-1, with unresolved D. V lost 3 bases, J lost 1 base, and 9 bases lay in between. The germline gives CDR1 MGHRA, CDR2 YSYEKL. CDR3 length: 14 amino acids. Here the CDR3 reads CASSHRLGNTEAFF. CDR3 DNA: TGCGCCAGCAGCCACCGCTTGGGGAACACTGAAGCTTTCTTT.

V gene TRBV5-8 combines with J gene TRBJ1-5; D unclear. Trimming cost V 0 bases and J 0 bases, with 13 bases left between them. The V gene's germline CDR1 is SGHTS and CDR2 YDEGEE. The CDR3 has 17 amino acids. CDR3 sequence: CASSLAAMTYSNQPQHF. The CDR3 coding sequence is TGTGCCAGCAGCTTGGCTGCGATGACCTATAGCAATCAGCCCCAGCATTTT. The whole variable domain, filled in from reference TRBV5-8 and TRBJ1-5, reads EAGVTQSPTHLIKTRGQQATLRCSPISGHTSVYWYQQALGLGLQFLLWYDEGEERNRGNFPPRFSGRQFPNYSSELNVNALELEDSALYLCASSLAAMTYSNQPQHFGDGTRLSIL.

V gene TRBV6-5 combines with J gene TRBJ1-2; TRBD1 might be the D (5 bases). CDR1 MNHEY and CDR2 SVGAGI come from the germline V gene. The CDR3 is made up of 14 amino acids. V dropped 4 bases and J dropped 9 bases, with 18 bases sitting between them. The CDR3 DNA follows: TGTGCCAGCAGTTCCCGCCCGGGGGGAGGTAGCTACACCTTC. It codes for CASSSRPGGGSYTF.

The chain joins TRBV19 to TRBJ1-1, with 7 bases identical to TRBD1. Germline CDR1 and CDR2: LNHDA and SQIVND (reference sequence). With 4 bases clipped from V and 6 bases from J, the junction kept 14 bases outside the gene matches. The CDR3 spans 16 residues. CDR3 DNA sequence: TGTGCCAGTAGTACATGGGACAGAGGGTTTCCGCCTGAAGCTTTCTTT. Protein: CASSTWDRGFPPEAFF. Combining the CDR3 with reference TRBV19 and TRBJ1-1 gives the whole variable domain DGGITQSPKYLFRKEGQNVTLSCEQNLNHDAMYWYRQDPGQGLRLIYYSQIVNDFQKGDIAEGYSVSREKKESFPLTVTSAQKNPTAFYLCASSTWDRGFPPEAFFGQGTRLTVV.

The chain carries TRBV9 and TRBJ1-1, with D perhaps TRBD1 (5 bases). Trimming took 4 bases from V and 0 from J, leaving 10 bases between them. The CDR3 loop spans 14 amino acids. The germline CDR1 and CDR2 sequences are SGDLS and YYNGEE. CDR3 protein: CASSPGLLNTEAFF. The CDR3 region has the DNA TGTGCCAGCAGCCCGGGACTTTTGAACACTGAAGCTTTCTTT.

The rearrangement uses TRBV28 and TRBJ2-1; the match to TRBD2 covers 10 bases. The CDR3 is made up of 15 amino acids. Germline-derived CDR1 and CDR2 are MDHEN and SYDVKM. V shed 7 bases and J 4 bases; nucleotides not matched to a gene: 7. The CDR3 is CASTPIAGGYNEQFF. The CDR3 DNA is TGTGCCAGCACCCCGATAGCGGGAGGATACAATGAGCAGTTCTTC. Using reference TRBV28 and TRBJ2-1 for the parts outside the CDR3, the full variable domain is DVKVTQSSRYLVKRTGEKVFLECVQDMDHENMFWYRQDPGLGLRLIYFSYDVKMKEKGDIPEGYSVSREKKERFSLILESASTNQTSMYLCASTPIAGGYNEQFFGPGTRLTVL.

The CDR3 protein is CASSELRETQYF. As DNA, the CDR3 is TGTGCCAGCAGTGAGCTAAGGGAGACCCAGTACTTC. This sequence joins TRBV2 and TRBJ2-5; no reliable D call. V lost 3 bases and J lost 5, with 7 bases in between. This CDR3 has 12 residues. The germline CDR1 and CDR2 sequences are SNHLY and FYNNEI.

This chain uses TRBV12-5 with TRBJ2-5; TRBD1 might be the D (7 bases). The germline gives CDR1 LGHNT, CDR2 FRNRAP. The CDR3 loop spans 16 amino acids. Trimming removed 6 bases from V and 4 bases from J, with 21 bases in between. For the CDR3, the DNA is TGTGCTAGTGGCCCCGGGGGACAGTTCGTTCGAGAGACCCAGTACTTC. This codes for CASGPGGQFVRETQYF.

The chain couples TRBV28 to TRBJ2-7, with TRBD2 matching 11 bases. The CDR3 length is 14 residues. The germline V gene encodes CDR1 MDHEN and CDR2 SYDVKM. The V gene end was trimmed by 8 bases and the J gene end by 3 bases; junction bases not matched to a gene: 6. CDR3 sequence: CASQGTSGGYEQYF. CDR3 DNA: TGTGCCAGCCAAGGGACTAGCGGAGGCTACGAGCAGTACTTC. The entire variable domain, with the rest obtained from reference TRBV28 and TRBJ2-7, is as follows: DVKVTQSSRYLVKRTGEKVFLECVQDMDHENMFWYRQDPGLGLRLIYFSYDVKMKEKGDIPEGYSVSREKKERFSLILESASTNQTSMYLCASQGTSGGYEQYFGPGTRLTVT.

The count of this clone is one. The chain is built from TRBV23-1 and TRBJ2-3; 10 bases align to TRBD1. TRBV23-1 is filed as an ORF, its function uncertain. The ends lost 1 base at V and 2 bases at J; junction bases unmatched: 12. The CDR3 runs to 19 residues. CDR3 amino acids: CASSQLLRDRGAHTDTQYF. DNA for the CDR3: TGCGCCAGCAGTCAATTACTCCGGGACAGGGGCGCACACACAGATACGCAGTATTTT.

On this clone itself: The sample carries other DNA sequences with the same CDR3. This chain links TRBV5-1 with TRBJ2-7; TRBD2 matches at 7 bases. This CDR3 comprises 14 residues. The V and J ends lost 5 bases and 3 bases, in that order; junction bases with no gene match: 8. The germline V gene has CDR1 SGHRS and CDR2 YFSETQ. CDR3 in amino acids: CASRTQSSGYEQYF. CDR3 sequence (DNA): TGCGCCAGCAGGACCCAGTCTAGCGGCTACGAGCAGTACTTC.

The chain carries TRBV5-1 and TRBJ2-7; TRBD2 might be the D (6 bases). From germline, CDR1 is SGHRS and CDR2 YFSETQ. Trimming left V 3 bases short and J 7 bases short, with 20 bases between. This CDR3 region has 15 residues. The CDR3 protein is CASSSTTSIGSEQYF. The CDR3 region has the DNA TGCGCCAGCAGCTCGACGACTAGTATCGGCAGTGAGCAGTACTTC. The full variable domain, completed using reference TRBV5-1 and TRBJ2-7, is KAGVTQTPRYLIKTRGQQVTLSCSPISGHRSVSWYQQTPGQGLQFLFEYFSETQRNKGNFPGRFSGRQFSNSRSEMNVSTLELGDSALYLCASSSTTSIGSEQYFGPGTRLTVT.

The DNA for the CDR3 is TGCAGCGTTGAAGAGAAAGGGGGCTACTTCACAGATACGCAGTATTTT. Protein sequence: CSVEEKGGYFTDTQYF. This chain connects TRBV29-1 to TRBJ2-3; 7 bases are shared with TRBD1. The junction had 8 bases not matched to a gene; V was cut back by 0 bases and J by 2 bases. The CDR3 runs 16 residues. Per germline, CDR1 SQVTM and CDR2 ANQGSEA.

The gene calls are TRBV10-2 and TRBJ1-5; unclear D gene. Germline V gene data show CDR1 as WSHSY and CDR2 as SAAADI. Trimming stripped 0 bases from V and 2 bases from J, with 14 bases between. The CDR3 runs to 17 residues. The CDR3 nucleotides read TGCGCCAGCAGTGAGTCGAGGTGGCTGGGAGGCAATCAGCCCCAGCATTTT. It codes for CASSESRWLGGNQPQHF.

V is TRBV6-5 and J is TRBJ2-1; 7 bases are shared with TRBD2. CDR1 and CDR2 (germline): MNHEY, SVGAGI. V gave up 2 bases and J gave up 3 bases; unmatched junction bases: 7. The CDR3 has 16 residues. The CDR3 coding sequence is TGTGCCAGCAGTTACGCCGGCGGGAGTGGCTACAATGAGCAGTTCTTC. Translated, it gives CASSYAGGSGYNEQFF.

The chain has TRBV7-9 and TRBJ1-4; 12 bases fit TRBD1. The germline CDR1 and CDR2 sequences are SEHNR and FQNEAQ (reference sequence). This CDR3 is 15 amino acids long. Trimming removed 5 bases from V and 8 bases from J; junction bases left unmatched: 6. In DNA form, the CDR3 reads TGTGCCAGCAGCCCCGGGACAGGGGGCTGGGAAAAACTGTTTTTT. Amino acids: CASSPGTGGWEKLFF.

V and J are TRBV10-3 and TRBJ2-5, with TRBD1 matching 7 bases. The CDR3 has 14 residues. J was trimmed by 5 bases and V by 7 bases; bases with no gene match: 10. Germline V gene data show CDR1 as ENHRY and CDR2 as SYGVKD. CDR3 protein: CAIKGVDRAETQYF. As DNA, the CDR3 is TGTGCCATCAAAGGGGTCGACAGGGCGGAGACCCAGTACTTC.